Presented here are 18 T cell receptor beta chains from one specimen sequenced in a study of intratumoral heterogeneity in liver cancer. Libraries came from the immunoSEQ multiplex PCR assay. TCRdb carries this immuneACCESS record with in-frame sequences only. Its versions omit some clonotypes, under half of them owing to an unresolved V gene in the studies checked, with the rest unexplained. A total of 20,000 or so clones appear in this sample, roughly 66% of them only once. 17% of the sample is held by the ten biggest clonotypes. Source: tumor-adjacent normal tissue, taken before any cancer treatment. Source of these receptors: a woman in her 70s with hepatocellular carcinoma.

The chain carries TRBV2 and TRBJ2-5, with TRBD2 matching over 10 bases. The CDR3 is 15 amino acids. Germline CDR1 and CDR2: SNHLY and FYNNEI. V was pared by 7 bases and J by 5 bases, with 10 bases of the junction left unmatched. This CDR3 is CASIPLAGVGETQYF. For the CDR3, the DNA is TGTGCCAGCATTCCTCTAGCGGGAGTTGGGGAGACCCAGTACTTC.

The chain uses TRBV10-2 and TRBJ1-5, with D tentatively TRBD1 (5 bases). The CDR3 is 13 amino acids. V was trimmed by 6 bases and J by 9 bases, leaving 15 bases between them. Germline CDR1 WSHSY, CDR2 SAAADI. The CDR3 sequence is CASRVGSQGPQHF. CDR3 in DNA: TGCGCCAGCAGAGTCGGGTCCCAGGGGCCCCAGCATTTT.

The chain employs TRBV29-1 and TRBJ2-7, with TRBD1 as a possible D gene (6 bases). This CDR3 has 13 residues. Trimming cost V 7 bases and J 7 bases, with 20 bases left between them. In germline, CDR1 is SQVTM, CDR2 ANQGSEA. CDR3 loop: CSAARDKEREQYF. The CDR3 DNA sequence: TGCAGCGCAGCCCGGGACAAAGAAAGGGAGCAGTACTTC.

This clone was detected only once. V gene TRBV5-1 combines with J gene TRBJ1-1; D gene ambiguous. Germline CDR1 SGHRS, CDR2 YFSETQ. The CDR3 contains 14 residues. Trimming cost V 0 bases and J 6 bases, with 12 bases left between them. DNA for the CDR3: TGCGCCAGCAGCTTGGCCGTTGGGGTACCTGAAGCTTTCTTT. Its translation: CASSLAVGVPEAFF.

This clone is termed medium-sized. This chain uses TRBV7-3 with TRBJ2-1; a possible D gene is TRBD1 (5 bases). Trimming cost V 2 bases and J 9 bases, with 11 bases left between them. Germline loops: CDR1 SGHTA, CDR2 FQGTGA. CDR3 length equals 13 residues. CDR3 nucleotides: TGTGCCAGCAGCTTAGCTGGGGCCCCTGAGCAGTTCTTC. It translates to CASSLAGAPEQFF.

On this clone: Other nucleotide sequences from this sample produce the same CDR3. This chain joins TRBV18 and TRBJ1-5; no definite D call. Germline CDR1 KGHSH, CDR2 LQKENI. CDR3 size: 14 residues. The V and J ends lost 3 bases and 1 base respectively, with 7 bases between them. The CDR3 region is CASSPGQSNQPQHF. CDR3 coding DNA: TGTGCCAGCTCACCCGGCCAGAGCAATCAGCCCCAGCATTTT.

This clone has a handful of counts. The chain links TRBV9 to TRBJ2-5; 7 bases are shared with TRBD2. Germline V gene lookup returns CDR1 SGDLS and CDR2 YYNGEE. V was clipped by 4 bases and J by 3 bases; unmatched bases: 6. The CDR3 is made up of 14 amino acids. The CDR3 is CASSIAGTKETQYF. Here the CDR3 DNA reads TGTGCCAGCAGCATCGCCGGGACTAAAGAGACCCAGTACTTC.

The chain joins TRBV5-6 to TRBJ1-5, with D hard to call. Per germline, CDR1 SGHDT and CDR2 YYEEEE. This CDR3 is built from 12 residues. V shed 2 bases and J shed 6 bases, with 6 bases lying between them. This chain's CDR3 is CASSLGSQPQHF. As DNA, the CDR3 is TGTGCCAGCAGCTTAGGGAGTCAGCCCCAGCATTTT.

This clone has a single count. The rearrangement uses TRBV23-1 and TRBJ2-5; 9 nucleotides match TRBD1. TRBV23-1 has ORF status, its function being uncertain. This CDR3 contains 12 residues. The V segment lost 8 bases and the J segment 6 bases; nucleotides outside the gene matches: 4. Written as DNA, the CDR3 is TGCGCCAGCCCGGGACAGGGAAAGACCCAGTACTTC. Its translation: CASPGQGKTQYF.

CDR3 DNA sequence: TGTGCCAGCACCCCCAGGGTCGGACTCGCAACCACAAGGGGGAACACTGAAGCTTTCTTT. Translation gives CASTPRVGLATTRGNTEAFF. The chain carries TRBV28 and TRBJ1-1, with D possibly matching TRBD1 (5 bases). CDR1 and CDR2 from the germline V gene are MDHEN and SYDVKM. The V end lost 7 bases, the J end lost 1 base, and 31 bases lay between the germline ends. This CDR3 has 20 residues.

This clone was seen only a few times. The chain has TRBV7-8 and TRBJ1-4; D is ambiguous. V lost 2 bases, J lost 7 bases, and 5 bases lay in between. The germline CDR1 and CDR2 sequences are SGHVS and FQNEAQ. This CDR3 has 12 amino acids. CDR3 sequence: CASSLSGEKLFF. CDR3 in DNA: TGTGCCAGCAGCTTATCCGGTGAAAAACTGTTTTTT.

This clone is classed as medium-sized (0.01 to 0.1%). This chain joins TRBV28 and TRBJ1-3; D is unresolved. The CDR3 is 16 residues long. Per the germline V gene, CDR1 is MDHEN and CDR2 is SYDVKM. The ends were cut back, 4 bases at V and 0 bases at J, with 13 bases in the middle. Written as DNA, the CDR3 is TGTGCCAGCAGTTACCTAACACTGATCTCTGGAAACACCATATATTTT. It encodes CASSYLTLISGNTIYF.

This sequence joins TRBV5-6 and TRBJ2-7, with D tentatively TRBD1 or TRBD2 (5 bases each). Germline loops: CDR1 SGHDT, CDR2 YYEEEE. V shed 4 bases and J shed 4 bases, with 12 bases lying between them. The CDR3 is 13 residues long. CDR3 in DNA: TGTGCCAGCAGCATATTGGGACGGTACGAGCAGTACTTC. It specifies CASSILGRYEQYF.

The chain uses TRBV6-2 or TRBV6-3 and TRBJ1-1; TRBD1 matches at 8 bases. The CDR3 contains 15 residues. Unmatched junction bases numbered 14, after V lost 5 bases and J lost 9 bases. Germline V CDR1 and CDR2: MNHEY, SVGEGT. The DNA for the CDR3 is TGTGCCAGCAGTCGAGACAGGGGCACCCAGATACAAGCTTTCTTT. As protein: CASSRDRGTQIQAFF.

The rearrangement uses TRBV5-6 and TRBJ2-2; 13 bases fit TRBD2. The CDR3 is 16 residues long. The V segment lost 2 bases and the J segment 5 bases; nucleotides outside the gene matches: 3. CDR1 is SGHDT, CDR2 YYEEEE, per germline. For the CDR3, the DNA is TGTGCCAGCAGCTTTGCACTAGCGGGAGGGACCGGGGAGCTGTTTTTT. Its translation is CASSFALAGGTGELFF.

This rearrangement joins TRBV5-1 to TRBJ1-5; tentatively, D is TRBD1 (5 bases). Trimming cost V 0 bases and J 3 bases, with 10 bases left between them. Germline CDR1 and CDR2: SGHRS and YFSETQ. The CDR3 is 15 amino acids. The CDR3 loop reads CASSLGDSANQPQHF. The CDR3 DNA is TGCGCCAGCAGCTTGGGAGACAGCGCCAATCAGCCCCAGCATTTT.

The V gene is TRBV18, the J gene TRBJ2-2; tentatively, D is TRBD1 or TRBD2 (5 bases each). V gave up 3 bases and J gave up 0 bases, with 8 bases separating them. The CDR3 contains 15 residues. Germline lookup yields CDR1 KGHSH and CDR2 LQKENI. Written as DNA, the CDR3 is TGTGCCAGCTCACCGTTGGGGGCGAACACCGGGGAGCTGTTTTTT. Translated: CASSPLGANTGELFF.

The rearrangement uses TRBV19 and TRBJ1-1; 10 nucleotides match TRBD1. The CDR3 sequence is 14 residues long. The junction had 5 bases not matched to a gene; V was cut back by 8 bases and J by 2 bases. Germline lookup yields CDR1 LNHDA and CDR2 SQIVND (reference sequence). The CDR3 here is CASRRDRGNTEAFF. The CDR3 DNA follows: TGTGCCAGTCGAAGGGACAGGGGAAACACTGAAGCTTTCTTT. The full variable domain, its missing parts supplied by reference TRBV19 and TRBJ1-1, is DGGITQSPKYLFRKEGQNVTLSCEQNLNHDAMYWYRQDPGQGLRLIYYSQIVNDFQKGDIAEGYSVSREKKESFPLTVTSAQKNPTAFYLCASRRDRGNTEAFFGQGTRLTVV.